This T cell receptor (beta chain) is drawn from a study of T cell changes during pregnancy in multiple sclerosis. Between the trimmed V and J ends, which lost 5 bases and 4 bases, there was a span of 8 bases. In germline, CDR1 is SGHTA, CDR2 FQGNSA. The CDR3 loop spans 12 amino acids. TCRdb keeps only in-frame clones here, not all; method: immunoSEQ multiplex PCR. Here the sample spans about 52,000 clones, approximately 92% being singletons. This TCR was recovered from a female donor with multiple sclerosis, enrolled in a pregnancy study. J is TRBJ1-2 and V is TRBV7-2; D gene ambiguous. This specimen consisted of CD4+ T cells from peripheral blood mononuclear cells, obtained in the third trimester of pregnancy. DNA for the CDR3: TGTGCCAGCAGCCTGCCGGGCTATGGCTACACCTTC. This encodes CASSLPGYGYTF.